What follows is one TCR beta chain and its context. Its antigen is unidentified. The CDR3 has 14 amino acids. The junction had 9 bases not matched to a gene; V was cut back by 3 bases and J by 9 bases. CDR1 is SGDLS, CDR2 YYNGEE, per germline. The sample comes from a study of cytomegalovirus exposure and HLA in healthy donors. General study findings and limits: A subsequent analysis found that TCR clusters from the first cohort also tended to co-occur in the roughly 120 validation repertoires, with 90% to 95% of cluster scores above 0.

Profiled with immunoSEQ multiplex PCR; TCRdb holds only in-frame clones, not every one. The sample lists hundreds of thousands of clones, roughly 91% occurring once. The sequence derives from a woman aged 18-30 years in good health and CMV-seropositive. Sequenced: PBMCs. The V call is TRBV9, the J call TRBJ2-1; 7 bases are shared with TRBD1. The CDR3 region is CASSGTGGRSEQFF. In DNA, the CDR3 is TGTGCCAGCAGCGGGACAGGCGGCCGGAGTGAGCAGTTCTTC.